The clone carrying this T cell receptor (beta chain) was observed a single time. Its antigen is not identified. The protocol was immunoSEQ multiplex PCR, while the TCRdb copy is restricted to in-frame clones and leaves out a portion. Seen here are tens of thousands of clones, approximately 80% observed once, and the top ten hold around 0.72%. Focal radiation with ipilimumab CTLA-4 blockade was given to patients with chemo-refractory metastatic non-small-cell lung cancer. The sample is drawn from a study of radiotherapy plus CTLA-4 blockade in lung cancer. Study details: Objective responses occurred in 15% to 20% of patients; 25% to 35% had disease control.

Study-level points and caveats: Best predicting response, reportedly, were early blood T cell clone dynamics, with interferon-beta. Expansion in blood of tumor-derived TCR clones was seen after radiotherapy plus ipilimumab.

The CDR3 has 14 amino acids. Germline V gives CDR1 MNHNS, CDR2 SASEGT. The V end was cut by 2 bases, the J end by 5 bases, with 12 bases between. The chain joins TRBV6-1 to TRBJ1-2, with D possibly matching TRBD1 (5 bases). The sequenced sample was peripheral blood, obtained from a patient treated with radiotherapy plus ipilimumab. The source of this sequence is a human donor with non-small cell lung cancer who had stable disease on radiotherapy plus ipilimumab. As DNA, the CDR3 is TGTGCCAGCAGTGAATTGCAGGGTCGGTATGGCTACACCTTC. Its translation: CASSELQGRYGYTF.